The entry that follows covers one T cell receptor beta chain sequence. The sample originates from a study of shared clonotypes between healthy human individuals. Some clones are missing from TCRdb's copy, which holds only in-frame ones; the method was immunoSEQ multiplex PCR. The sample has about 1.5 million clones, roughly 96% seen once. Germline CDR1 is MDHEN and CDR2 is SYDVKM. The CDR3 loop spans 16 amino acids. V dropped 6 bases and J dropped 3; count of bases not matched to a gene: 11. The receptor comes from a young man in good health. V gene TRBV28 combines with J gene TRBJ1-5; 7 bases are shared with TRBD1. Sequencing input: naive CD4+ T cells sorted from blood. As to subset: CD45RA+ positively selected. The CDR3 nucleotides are TGTGCCAGCAGCCCAGCTTCTCAGGGGGTCAATCAGCCCCAGCATTTT. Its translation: CASSPASQGVNQPQHF.